Listed below are T cell receptor beta chains from one sample, sequenced in a study of T cells after yellow fever vaccination. TCRdb ran MiXCR on the 5' RACE reads and lists one entry per CDR3 protein. The sample has hundreds of thousands of distinct CDR3 sequences, roughly 12% seen once. Sequenced material: PBMCs, taken on the day of the yellow fever booster vaccination. The source is a man younger than 40 who received the YFV17D yellow fever vaccine. CDR3s include the opening cysteine and the closing phenylalanine or tryptophan. Fields, in order: J gene, V gene, clone size, CDR3 protein. Some rows mark clone size as missing; the rest say once, few, many or name a class of expanded clone.

TRBJ2-7,TRBV20-1,few,CKVAGDPYEQYF
TRBJ1-1,TRBV28,few,CASRAGVRTEAFF
TRBJ1-2,TRBV24-1,few,CATSDANYGYTF
TRBJ2-5,TRBV6-5,-,CASSYSPETQYF
TRBJ2-7,TRBV9,few,CASSGSGHPYEQYF
TRBJ2-5,TRBV20-1,few,CSATLAGGLETQYF
TRBJ2-5,TRBV6-5,-,CASSYSRTGETQYF
TRBJ2-7,TRBV28,-,CASRSTETYEQYF
TRBJ2-5,TRBV7-3,-,CASSFRRDRVQYF
TRBJ2-6,TRBV6-1,few,CASSEVSGANVLTF